The clone carrying this T cell receptor (beta chain) was seen a few times. Its matching antigen is unknown. The sample is drawn from a study of ipilimumab plus nivolumab after autologous stem cell transplantation. Study-level background: Patients received a median of about 5 ipilimumab and roughly eight nivolumab doses. The myeloma cohort included high-risk transplant-naive patients and patients relapsing within 3 years of a first autologous transplant. General study findings and limits: Authors suggest TCR repertoire, Treg phenotype and gut microbiota support further study.

CDR3 length equals 13 residues. The V end was cut by 3 bases, the J end by 7 bases, with 12 bases between. Germline CDR1 and CDR2: SGHTA and FQGNSA. Starting 14 to 28 days after autologous transplant, ipilimumab 1 mg/kg was given. The repertoire was sequenced with immunoSEQ multiplex PCR; TCRdb's copy has only in-frame clones and lacks some. Of about 9,300 clones in the sample, over 60% were seen once. Specimen: PBMCs, collected in a trial of ipilimumab plus nivolumab as post-transplant consolidation. The clonotype originates from a female donor with multiple myeloma. This chain links TRBV7-2 with TRBJ1-1; weak D call: TRBD1 (5 bases). In DNA form, the CDR3 reads TGTGCCAGCAGCTTTACCCAAGACAGTGAAGCTTTCTTT. Translated: CASSFTQDSEAFF. The full variable domain, completed using reference TRBV7-2 and TRBJ1-1, is GAGVSQSPSNKVTEKGKDVELRCDPISGHTALYWYRQSLGQGLEFLIYFQGNSAPDKSGLPSDRFSAERTGGSVSTLTIQRTQQEDSAVYLCASSFTQDSEAFFGQGTRLTVV.